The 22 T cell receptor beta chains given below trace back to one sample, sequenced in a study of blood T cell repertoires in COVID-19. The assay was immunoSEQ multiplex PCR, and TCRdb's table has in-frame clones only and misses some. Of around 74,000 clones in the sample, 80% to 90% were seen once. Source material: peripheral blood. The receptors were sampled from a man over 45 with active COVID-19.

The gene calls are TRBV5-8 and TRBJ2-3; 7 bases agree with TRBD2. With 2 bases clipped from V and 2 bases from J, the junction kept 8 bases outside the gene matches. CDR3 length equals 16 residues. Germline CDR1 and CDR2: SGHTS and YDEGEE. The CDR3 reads CASSFGGSGYTDTQYF. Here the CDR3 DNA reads TGTGCCAGCAGCTTCGGAGGTAGCGGGTACACAGATACGCAGTATTTT.

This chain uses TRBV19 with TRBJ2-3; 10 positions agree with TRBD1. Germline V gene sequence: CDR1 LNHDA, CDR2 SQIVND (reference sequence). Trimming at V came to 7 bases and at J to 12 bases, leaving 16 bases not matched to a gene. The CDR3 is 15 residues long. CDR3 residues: CASNEAGTGALAQYF. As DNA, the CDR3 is TGTGCCAGTAATGAGGCCGGGACAGGGGCCCTCGCCCAGTATTTT. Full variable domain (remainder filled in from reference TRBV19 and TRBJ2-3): DGGITQSPKYLFRKEGQNVTLSCEQNLNHDAMYWYRQDPGQGLRLIYYSQIVNDFQKGDIAEGYSVSREKKESFPLTVTSAQKNPTAFYLCASNEAGTGALAQYFGPGTRLTVL.

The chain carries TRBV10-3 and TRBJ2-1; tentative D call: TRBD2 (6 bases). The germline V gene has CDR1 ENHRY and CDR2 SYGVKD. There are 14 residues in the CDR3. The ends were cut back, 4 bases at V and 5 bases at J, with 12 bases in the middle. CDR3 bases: TGTGCCATCAGTGTTGGGGACTCTCACAATGAGCAGTTCTTC. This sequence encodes CAISVGDSHNEQFF.

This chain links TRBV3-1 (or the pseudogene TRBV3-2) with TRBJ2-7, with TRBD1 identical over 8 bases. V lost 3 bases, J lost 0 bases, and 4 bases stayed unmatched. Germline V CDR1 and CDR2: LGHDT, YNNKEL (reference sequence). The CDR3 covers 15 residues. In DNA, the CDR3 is TGTGCCAGCAGCCACCGACAGGGGACCTCCTACGAGCAGTACTTC. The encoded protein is CASSHRQGTSYEQYF.

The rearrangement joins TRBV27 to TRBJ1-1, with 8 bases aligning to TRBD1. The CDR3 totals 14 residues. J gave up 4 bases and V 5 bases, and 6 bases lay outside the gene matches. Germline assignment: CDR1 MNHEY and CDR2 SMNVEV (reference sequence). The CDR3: CASSVRGRITEAFF. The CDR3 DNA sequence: TGTGCCAGCAGTGTCAGGGGGCGCATCACTGAAGCTTTCTTT.

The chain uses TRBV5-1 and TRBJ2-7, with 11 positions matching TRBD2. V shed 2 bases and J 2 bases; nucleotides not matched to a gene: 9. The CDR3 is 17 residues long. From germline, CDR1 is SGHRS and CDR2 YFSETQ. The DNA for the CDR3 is TGCGCCAGCAGCTTAACTACCGGGACTAGCGGAACCTACGAGCAGTACTTC. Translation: CASSLTTGTSGTYEQYF.

CDR3 region: CASSLDRDRGRETQYF. The CDR3 bases are TGTGCCAGCAGCTTAGATCGGGACAGGGGACGGGAGACCCAGTACTTC. The rearrangement joins TRBV7-9 to TRBJ2-5, with 10 bases that match TRBD1. Germline trimming cut 1 base from V and 5 bases from J; bases unmatched to any gene: 7. The germline CDR1 and CDR2 sequences are SEHNR and FQNEAQ (reference sequence). The CDR3 consists of 16 residues.

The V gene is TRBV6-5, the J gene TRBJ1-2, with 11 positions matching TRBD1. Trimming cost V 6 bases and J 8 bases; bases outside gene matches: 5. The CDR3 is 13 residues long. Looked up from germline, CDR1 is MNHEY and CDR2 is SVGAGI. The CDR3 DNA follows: TGTGCCAGCAGAGGACAGGGGGCGGAAGGCTACACCTTC. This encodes CASRGQGAEGYTF.

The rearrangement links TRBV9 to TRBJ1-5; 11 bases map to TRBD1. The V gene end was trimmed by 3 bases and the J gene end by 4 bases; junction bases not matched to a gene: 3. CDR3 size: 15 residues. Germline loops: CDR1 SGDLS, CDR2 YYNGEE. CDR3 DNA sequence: TGTGCCAGCAGCGAGGGACAGGGGGGGAATCAGCCCCAGCATTTT. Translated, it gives CASSEGQGGNQPQHF.

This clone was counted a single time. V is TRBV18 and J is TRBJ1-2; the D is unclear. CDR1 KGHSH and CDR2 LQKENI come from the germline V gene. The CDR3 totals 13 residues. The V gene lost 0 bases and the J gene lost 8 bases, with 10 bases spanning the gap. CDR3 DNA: TGTGCCAGCTCACCACCCCAGCGGAGCGGCTACACCTTC. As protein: CASSPPQRSGYTF.

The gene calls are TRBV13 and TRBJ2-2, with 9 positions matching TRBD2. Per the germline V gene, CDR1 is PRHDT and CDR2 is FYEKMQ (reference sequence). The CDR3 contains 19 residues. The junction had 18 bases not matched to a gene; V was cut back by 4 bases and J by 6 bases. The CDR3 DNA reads TGTGCCAGCAGCTCCGAAATTATTGAGCGGGGGGATTTCGCCGGGGAGCTGTTTTTT. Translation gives CASSSEIIERGDFAGELFF.

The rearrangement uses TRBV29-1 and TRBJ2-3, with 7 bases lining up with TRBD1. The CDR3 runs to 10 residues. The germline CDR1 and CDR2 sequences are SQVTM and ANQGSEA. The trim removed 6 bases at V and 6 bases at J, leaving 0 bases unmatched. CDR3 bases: TGCAGCGTGACAGGGGATACGCAGTATTTT. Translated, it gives CSVTGDTQYF.

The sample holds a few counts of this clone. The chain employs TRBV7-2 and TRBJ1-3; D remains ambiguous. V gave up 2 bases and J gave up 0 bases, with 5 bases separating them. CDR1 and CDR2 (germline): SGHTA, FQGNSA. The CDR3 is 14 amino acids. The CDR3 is CASSLSFSGNTIYF. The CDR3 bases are TGTGCCAGCAGCTTAAGCTTCTCTGGAAACACCATATATTTT. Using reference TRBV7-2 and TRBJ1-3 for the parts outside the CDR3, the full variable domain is GAGVSQSPSNKVTEKGKDVELRCDPISGHTALYWYRQSLGQGLEFLIYFQGNSAPDKSGLPSDRFSAERTGGSVSTLTIQRTQQEDSAVYLCASSLSFSGNTIYFGEGSWLTVV.

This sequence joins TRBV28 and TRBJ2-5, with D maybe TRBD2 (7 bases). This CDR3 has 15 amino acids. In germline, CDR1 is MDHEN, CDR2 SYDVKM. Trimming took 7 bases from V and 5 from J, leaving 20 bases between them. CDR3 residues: CASIQLGGLGETQYF. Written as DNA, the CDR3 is TGTGCCAGCATCCAACTCGGGGGGCTAGGGGAGACCCAGTACTTC.

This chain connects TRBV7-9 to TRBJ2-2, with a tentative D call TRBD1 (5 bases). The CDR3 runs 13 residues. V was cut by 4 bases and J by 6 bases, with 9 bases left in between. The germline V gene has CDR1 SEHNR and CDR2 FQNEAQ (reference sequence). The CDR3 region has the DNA TGTGCCAGCAGCTCGACAGTACCCGGGGAGCTGTTTTTT. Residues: CASSSTVPGELFF. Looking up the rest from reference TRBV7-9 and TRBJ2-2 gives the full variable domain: DTGVSQNPRHKITKRGQNVTFRCDPISEHNRLYWYRQTLGQGPEFLTYFQNEAQLEKSRLLSDRFSAERPKGSFSTLEIQRTEQGDSAMYLCASSSTVPGELFFGEGSRLTVL.

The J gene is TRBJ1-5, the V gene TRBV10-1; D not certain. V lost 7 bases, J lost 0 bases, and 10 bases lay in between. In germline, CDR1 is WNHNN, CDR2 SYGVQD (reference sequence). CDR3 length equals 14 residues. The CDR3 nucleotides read TGCGCCAGCAATCCCTACTATAGCAATCAGCCCCAGCATTTT. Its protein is CASNPYYSNQPQHF.

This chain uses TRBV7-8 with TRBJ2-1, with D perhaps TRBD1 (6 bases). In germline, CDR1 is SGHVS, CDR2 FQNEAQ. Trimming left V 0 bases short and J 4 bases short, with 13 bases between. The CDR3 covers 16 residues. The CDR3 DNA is TGTGCCAGCAGCTTAGCGGCCCCGGACAGATACAATGAGCAGTTCTTC. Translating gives CASSLAAPDRYNEQFF.

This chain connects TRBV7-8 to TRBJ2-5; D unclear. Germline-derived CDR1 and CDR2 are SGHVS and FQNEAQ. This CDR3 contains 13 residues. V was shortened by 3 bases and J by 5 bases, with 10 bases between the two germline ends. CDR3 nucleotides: TGTGCCAGCAGCTTGGGCAGTAGGGAGACCCAGTACTTC. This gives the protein CASSLGSRETQYF.

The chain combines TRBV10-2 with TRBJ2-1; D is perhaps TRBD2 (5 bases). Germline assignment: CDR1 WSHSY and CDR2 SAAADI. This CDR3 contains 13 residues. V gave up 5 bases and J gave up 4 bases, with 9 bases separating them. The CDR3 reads CASSKGEYNEQFF. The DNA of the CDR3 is TGCGCCAGCAGTAAGGGAGAATACAATGAGCAGTTCTTC.

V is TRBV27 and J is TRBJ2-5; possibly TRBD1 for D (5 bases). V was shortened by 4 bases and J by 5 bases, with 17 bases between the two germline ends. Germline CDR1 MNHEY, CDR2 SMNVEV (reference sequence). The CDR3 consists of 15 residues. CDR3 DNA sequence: TGTGCCAGCAGTTCGGTGGAAGGGGCGCGGGAGACCCAGTACTTC. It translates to CASSSVEGARETQYF.

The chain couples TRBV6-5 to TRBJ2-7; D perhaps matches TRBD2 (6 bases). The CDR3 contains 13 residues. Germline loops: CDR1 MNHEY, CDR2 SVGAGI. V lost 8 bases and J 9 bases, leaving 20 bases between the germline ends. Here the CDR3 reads CASLLADYGVQYF. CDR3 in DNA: TGTGCCAGCCTCTTAGCGGACTACGGTGTGCAGTACTTC.

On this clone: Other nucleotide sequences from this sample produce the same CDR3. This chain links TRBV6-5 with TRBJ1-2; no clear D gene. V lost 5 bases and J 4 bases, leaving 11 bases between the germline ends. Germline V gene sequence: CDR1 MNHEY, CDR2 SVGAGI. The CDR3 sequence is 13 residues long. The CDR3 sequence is CASSPGRAYGYTF. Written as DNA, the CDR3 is TGTGCCAGCAGTCCCGGGAGGGCCTATGGCTACACCTTC.